This TCR beta chain was documented in a study of T cells after yellow fever vaccination. TCRdb re-called the 5' RACE reads through MiXCR, storing one row per CDR3 protein. The table includes roughly 500,000 distinct CDR3 sequences, roughly a fifth detected once. Trimming took off 2 bases at V and 8 bases at J, with 10 bases between the two ends. In germline, CDR1 is MNHEY, CDR2 SVGAGI. The CDR3 spans 13 residues. This clonotype was counted at least ten times. The clonotype originates from a man aged 25 to 45 who received the YFV17D yellow fever vaccine. The sample in question was PBMCs, obtained 15 days after the yellow fever booster vaccination. V gene TRBV6-5 combines with J gene TRBJ2-1; D possibly corresponds to TRBD1 (5 bases). CDR3 coding DNA: TGTGCCAGCAGTTACGGCAGGGTCGATGAGCAGTTCTTC. Protein product: CASSYGRVDEQFF.